The clone carrying this T cell receptor (beta chain) was seen a handful of times. The antigen remains unidentified. The data were obtained in a study of T cells after yellow fever vaccination. Points from the study as a whole: Researchers cautioned that FACS-sorted repertoires could harbor abundant clonotypes contaminating from the bulk population.

V gave up 4 bases and J gave up 12 bases, with 22 bases separating them. This CDR3 is 15 amino acids long. Germline-derived CDR1 and CDR2 are MNHEY and SMNVEV (reference sequence). A process of 5'RACE template switching, which added a universal primer site and UMIs, was used to make TCR cDNA. A single record per CDR3 protein comes from TCRdb applying MiXCR to the 5' RACE reads. The profile shows over 300,000 distinct CDR3 sequences, roughly 3.5% of them singletons. The source was PBMCs, collected on the day of the yellow fever booster vaccination. This receptor was obtained from a man aged 18-30 years who received the YFV17D yellow fever vaccine. The chain carries TRBV27 and TRBJ2-1, with D perhaps matching TRBD1 or TRBD2 (6 bases each). The CDR3 sequence is CASSSHLPGGPRQFF. CDR3 sequence (DNA): TGTGCCAGCAGTTCCCATCTTCCCGGGGGCCCAAGGCAGTTCTTC.